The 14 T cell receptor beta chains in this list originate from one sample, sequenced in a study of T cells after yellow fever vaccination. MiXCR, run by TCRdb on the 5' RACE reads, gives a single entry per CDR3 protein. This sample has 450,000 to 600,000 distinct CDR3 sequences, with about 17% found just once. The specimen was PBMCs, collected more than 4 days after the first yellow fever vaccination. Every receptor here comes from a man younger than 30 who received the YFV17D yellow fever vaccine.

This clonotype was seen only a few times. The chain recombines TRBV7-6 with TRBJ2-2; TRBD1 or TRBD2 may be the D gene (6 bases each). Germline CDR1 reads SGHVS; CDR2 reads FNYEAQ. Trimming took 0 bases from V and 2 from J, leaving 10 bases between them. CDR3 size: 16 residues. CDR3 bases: TGTGCCAGCAGCTTAGCGGGGGGCGGAAACACCGGGGAGCTGTTTTTT. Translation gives CASSLAGGGNTGELFF. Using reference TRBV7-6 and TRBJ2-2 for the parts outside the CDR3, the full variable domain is GAGVSQSPRYKVTKRGQDVALRCDPISGHVSLYWYRQALGQGPEFLTYFNYEAQQDKSGLPNDRFSAERPEGSISTLTIQRTEQRDSAMYRCASSLAGGGNTGELFFGEGSRLTVL.

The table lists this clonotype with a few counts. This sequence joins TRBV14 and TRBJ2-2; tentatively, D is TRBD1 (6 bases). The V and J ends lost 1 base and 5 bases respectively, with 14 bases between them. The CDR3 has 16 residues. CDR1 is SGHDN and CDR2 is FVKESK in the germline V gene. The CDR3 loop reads CASSQVPGVRTGELFF. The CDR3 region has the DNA TGTGCCAGCAGCCAAGTACCAGGGGTTCGGACCGGGGAGCTGTTTTTT.

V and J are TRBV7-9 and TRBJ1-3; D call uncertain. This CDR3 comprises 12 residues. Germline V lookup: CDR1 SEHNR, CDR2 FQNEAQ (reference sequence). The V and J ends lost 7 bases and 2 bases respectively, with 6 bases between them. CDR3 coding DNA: TGTGCCAGCACGGGCCCTGGAAACACCATATATTTT. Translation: CASTGPGNTIYF.

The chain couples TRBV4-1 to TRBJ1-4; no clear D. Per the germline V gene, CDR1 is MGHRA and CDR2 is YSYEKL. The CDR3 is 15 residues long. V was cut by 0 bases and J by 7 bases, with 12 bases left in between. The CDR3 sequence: CASSQEWGVREKLFF. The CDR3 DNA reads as TGCGCCAGCAGCCAAGAGTGGGGTGTCCGTGAAAAACTGTTTTTT.

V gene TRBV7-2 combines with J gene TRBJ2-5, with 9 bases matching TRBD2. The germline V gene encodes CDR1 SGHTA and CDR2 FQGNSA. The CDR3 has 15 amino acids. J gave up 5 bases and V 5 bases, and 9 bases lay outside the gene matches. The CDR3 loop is CASSPRAGGVETQYF. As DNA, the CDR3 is TGTGCCAGCAGCCCTCGGGCGGGGGGGGTGGAGACCCAGTACTTC. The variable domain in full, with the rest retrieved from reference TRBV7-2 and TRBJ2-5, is GAGVSQSPSNKVTEKGKDVELRCDPISGHTALYWYRQSLGQGLEFLIYFQGNSAPDKSGLPSDRFSAERTGGSVSTLTIQRTQQEDSAVYLCASSPRAGGVETQYFGPGTRLLVL.

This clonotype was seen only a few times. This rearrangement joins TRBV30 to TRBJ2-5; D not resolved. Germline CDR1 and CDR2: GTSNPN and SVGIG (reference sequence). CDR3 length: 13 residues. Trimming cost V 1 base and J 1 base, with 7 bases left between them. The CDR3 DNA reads TGTGCCTGGAGTGCTAGTGGCCAAGAGACCCAGTACTTC. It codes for CAWSASGQETQYF.

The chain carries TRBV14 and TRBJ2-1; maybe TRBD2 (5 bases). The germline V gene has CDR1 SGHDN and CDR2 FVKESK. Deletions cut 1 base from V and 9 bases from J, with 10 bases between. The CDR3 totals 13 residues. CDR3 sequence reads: CASSQGEGIEQFF. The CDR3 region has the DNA TGTGCCAGCAGCCAAGGAGAGGGCATTGAGCAGTTCTTC.

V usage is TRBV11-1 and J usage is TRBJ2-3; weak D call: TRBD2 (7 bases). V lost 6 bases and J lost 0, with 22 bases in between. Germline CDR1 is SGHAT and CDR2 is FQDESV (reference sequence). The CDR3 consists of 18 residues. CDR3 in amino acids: CASRKPFLGGQSTDTQYF. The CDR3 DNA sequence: TGTGCCAGCAGGAAGCCCTTTTTGGGGGGGCAAAGCACAGATACGCAGTATTTT.

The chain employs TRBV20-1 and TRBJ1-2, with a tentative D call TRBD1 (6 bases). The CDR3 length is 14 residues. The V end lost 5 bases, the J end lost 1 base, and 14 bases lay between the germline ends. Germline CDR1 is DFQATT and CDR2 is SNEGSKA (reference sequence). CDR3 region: CSAGGRWGNYGYTF. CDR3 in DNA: TGCAGTGCTGGGGGGCGATGGGGTAACTATGGCTACACCTTC.

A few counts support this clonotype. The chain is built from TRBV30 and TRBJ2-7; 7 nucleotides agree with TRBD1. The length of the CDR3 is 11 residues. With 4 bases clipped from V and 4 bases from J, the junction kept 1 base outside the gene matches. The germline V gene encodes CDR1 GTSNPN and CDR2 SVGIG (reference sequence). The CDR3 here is CAWTGGYEQYF. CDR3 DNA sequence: TGTGCCTGGACAGGGGGTTACGAGCAGTACTTC.

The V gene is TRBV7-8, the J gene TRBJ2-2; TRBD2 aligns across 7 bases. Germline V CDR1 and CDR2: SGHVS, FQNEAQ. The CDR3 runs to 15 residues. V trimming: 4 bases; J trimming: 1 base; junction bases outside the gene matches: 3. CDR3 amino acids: CASSWGGMNTGELFF. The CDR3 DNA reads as TGTGCCAGCAGCTGGGGGGGGATGAACACCGGGGAGCTGTTTTTT.

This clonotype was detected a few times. CDR3 loop: CASSLSSTAYEQYF. CDR3 DNA: TGTGCCAGCAGCTTAAGTTCGACAGCCTACGAGCAGTACTTC. This chain links TRBV7-6 with TRBJ2-7, with D tentatively TRBD1 (5 bases). The V gene's germline CDR1 is SGHVS and CDR2 FNYEAQ. V lost 2 bases, J lost 2 bases, and 10 bases lay in between. The CDR3 length is 14 residues.

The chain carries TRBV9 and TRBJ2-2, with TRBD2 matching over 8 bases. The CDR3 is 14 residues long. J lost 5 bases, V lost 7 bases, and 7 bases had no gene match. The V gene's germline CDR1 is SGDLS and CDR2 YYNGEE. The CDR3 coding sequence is TGTGCCAGCGACGGGGGGGACTCAACCGGGGAGCTGTTTTTT. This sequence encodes CASDGGDSTGELFF.

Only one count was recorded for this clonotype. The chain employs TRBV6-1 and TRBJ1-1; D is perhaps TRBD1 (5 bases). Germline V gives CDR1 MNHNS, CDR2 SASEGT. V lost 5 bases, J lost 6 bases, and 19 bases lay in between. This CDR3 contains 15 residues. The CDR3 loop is CASSRLGRGNPEAFF. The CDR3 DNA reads TGTGCCAGCAGTCGCCTGGGAAGGGGTAATCCTGAAGCTTTCTTT.